The 15 T cell receptor beta chains below were found in one sample sequenced in a study of blood T cells in healthy people across ages. Through a sample-barcoded 5' primer and a J-beta primer mix, a second PCR was run for roughly 6 to 12 cycles. One entry per CDR3 protein, called by TCRdb with MiXCR from the 5' RACE reads. The repertoire consists of some 370,000 distinct CDR3 sequences, with about 55% occurring once and the leading ten covering under 65%. Specimen: blood. All receptors come from a man aged 55 to 70 in good health.

J is TRBJ2-1 and V is TRBV20-1, with D possibly matching TRBD2 (5 bases). Germline CDR1 reads DFQATT; CDR2 reads SNEGSKA (reference sequence). The V gene lost 3 bases and the J gene lost 3 bases, with 15 bases spanning the gap. The CDR3 consists of 15 residues. CDR3: CSASPLGANYNEQFF. The CDR3 DNA reads as TGCAGTGCTAGCCCTTTGGGAGCGAACTACAATGAGCAGTTCTTC.

J is TRBJ2-1 and V is TRBV29-1; D possibly corresponds to TRBD2 (5 bases). CDR3 size: 13 residues. CDR1 and CDR2 (germline): SQVTM, ANQGSEA. V gave up 4 bases and J gave up 5 bases, with 12 bases separating them. CDR3 in DNA: TGCAGCGTTGTAACGAGGGCCAACAATGAGCAGTTCTTC. It encodes CSVVTRANNEQFF.

V and J are TRBV30 and TRBJ2-5, with D unclear. CDR1 GTSNPN and CDR2 SVGIG come from the germline V gene (reference sequence). Trimming removed 2 bases from V and 2 bases from J, with 6 bases in between. This CDR3 spans 12 amino acids. CDR3 in amino acids: CAWSRAQETQYF. Here the CDR3 DNA reads TGTGCCTGGAGTAGGGCACAAGAGACCCAGTACTTC.

This chain links TRBV7-8 with TRBJ2-7; D gene ambiguous. V was clipped by 2 bases and J by 3 bases, with 5 bases between them. CDR1 and CDR2 from the germline V gene are SGHVS and FQNEAQ. The CDR3 is made up of 12 amino acids. CDR3 residues: CASSLLFYEQYF. The CDR3 DNA reads as TGTGCCAGCAGCTTACTCTTCTACGAGCAGTACTTC.

The chain joins TRBV11-3 to TRBJ2-5, with TRBD2 as a possible D gene (6 bases). Trimming took 4 bases from V and 5 from J, leaving 26 bases between them. The CDR3 length is 18 residues. Germline values: CDR1 SGHNT, CDR2 YENEEA. Here the CDR3 DNA reads TGTGCCAGCAGCTGCGACCGGGACTGGCGGGGACCCTATGAGACCCAGTACTTC. Protein sequence: CASSCDRDWRGPYETQYF.

This chain uses TRBV5-1 with TRBJ2-7; D might be TRBD1 (6 bases). V was clipped by 4 bases and J by 1 base, with 18 bases between them. Germline-derived CDR1 and CDR2 are SGHRS and YFSETQ. This CDR3 comprises 16 residues. CDR3 DNA sequence: TGCGCCAGCAGCCCTACTACAGACAGGTTTTCCTACGAGCAGTACTTC. This encodes CASSPTTDRFSYEQYF.

This clonotype was observed a handful of times. The chain combines TRBV12-3 or TRBV12-4 with TRBJ1-1; D is unresolved. The CDR3 contains 14 residues. The V end lost 7 bases, the J end lost 1 base, and 13 bases lay between the germline ends. The CDR3 loop is CASTPTTGNTEAFF. In nucleotides, the CDR3 is TGTGCCAGCACCCCGACCACTGGGAACACTGAAGCTTTCTTT.

The J gene is TRBJ2-1, the V gene TRBV20-1; D may be TRBD1 (6 bases). Between the trimmed V and J ends, which lost 3 bases and 12 bases, there was a span of 18 bases. The CDR3 spans 13 residues. Germline V gives CDR1 DFQATT, CDR2 SNEGSKA (reference sequence). In DNA, the CDR3 is TGCAGTGCTAGGCCGCCGGGACAATTCGTGCAGTTCTTC. This encodes CSARPPGQFVQFF.

The CDR3 sequence: CATSDLSSGSPDTQYF. CDR3 nucleotides: TGTGCCACCAGTGATTTGAGTAGCGGGAGCCCAGATACGCAGTATTTT. The chain links TRBV24-1 to TRBJ2-3; 9 nucleotides align to TRBD2. Trimming cost V 0 bases and J 4 bases; bases outside gene matches: 4. CDR1 is KGHDR and CDR2 is SFDVKD in the germline V gene. The CDR3 contains 16 residues.

The J gene is TRBJ1-2, the V gene TRBV19; TRBD1 matches at 9 bases. Germline CDR1 is LNHDA and CDR2 is SQIVND (reference sequence). The CDR3 contains 14 residues. V lost 8 bases, J lost 0 bases, and 4 bases stayed unmatched. CDR3 DNA: TGTGCCAGTCGGGACAGGGTGACTAACTATGGCTACACCTTC. It encodes CASRDRVTNYGYTF.

The chain joins TRBV20-1 to TRBJ2-7; TRBD2 agrees at 9 bases. The CDR3 totals 15 residues. The V gene's germline CDR1 is DFQATT and CDR2 SNEGSKA (reference sequence). The V segment lost 4 bases and the J segment 3 bases; nucleotides outside the gene matches: 10. CDR3 in amino acids: CSAISTSGPYYEQYF. The CDR3, as DNA: TGCAGTGCTATCTCAACTAGCGGGCCCTACTACGAGCAGTACTTC.

This clonotype has just a few counts. The chain couples TRBV2 to TRBJ2-3; tentative D call: TRBD2 (7 bases). CDR1 is SNHLY and CDR2 is FYNNEI in the germline V gene. V was shortened by 6 bases and J by 3 bases, with 19 bases between the two germline ends. The CDR3 is made up of 16 amino acids. The CDR3 DNA is TGTGCCAGCAGGGAGATAGGGGGGGCCCTTACAGATACGCAGTATTTT. Translating it yields CASREIGGALTDTQYF. Drawing the rest from reference TRBV2 and TRBJ2-3, the complete variable domain is EPEVTQTPSHQVTQMGQEVILRCVPISNHLYFYWYRQILGQKVEFLVSFYNNEISEKSEIFDDQFSVERPDGSNFTLKIRSTKLEDSAMYFCASREIGGALTDTQYFGPGTRLTVL.

This chain uses TRBV4-2 with TRBJ1-6, with no clear D. The CDR3 is 15 amino acids. V was shortened by 0 bases and J by 10 bases, with 13 bases between the two germline ends. Germline V gene data show CDR1 as LGHNA and CDR2 as YNFKEQ. The DNA for the CDR3 is TGTGCCAGCAGCCAAGATTCAAGGGTAGGGTCACCCCTCCACTTT. Amino acid sequence: CASSQDSRVGSPLHF.

This clonotype was counted only a few times. The CDR3 DNA is TGTGCCAGCGGGCAGGGCGCCTACGAGCAGTACTTC. The encoded protein is CASGQGAYEQYF. The chain uses TRBV9 and TRBJ2-7; the D gene is possibly TRBD1 (5 bases). In germline, CDR1 is SGDLS, CDR2 YYNGEE. The CDR3 has 12 residues. Trimming pared 7 bases from V and 2 bases from J, leaving 10 bases between.

Remarks on this clonotype: A single base separates this from a much larger clone, so it may be a read error. The chain employs TRBV3-1 and TRBJ2-7; the match to TRBD2 covers 7 bases. The CDR3 is 14 amino acids. Germline assignment: CDR1 LGHDT and CDR2 YNNKEL (reference sequence). Unmatched junction bases numbered 4, after V lost 5 bases and J lost 0 bases. CDR3 sequence reads: CASSSSGASYEQYF. CDR3 DNA: TGTGCCAGCAGCTCAAGCGGGGCCTCCTACGAGCAGTACTTC.